A selection of T cell receptor beta chains follows, all from one sample in a study of blood T cell repertoires in COVID-19. Repertoires were generated with immunoSEQ multiplex PCR, while TCRdb's copy carries only in-frame clones and drops some. The data show 100,000 or so clones, over 65% seen once. Material: peripheral blood. Every receptor here comes from a human donor in a cohort sampled during active COVID-19. CDR3s include the opening cysteine and the closing phenylalanine or tryptophan. The D gene is left open where the match is weak. Rows may omit the clone size; those that give it use once, few, many or a size class.

abundance: few; d_gene: -; v_gene: TRBV9; j_gene: TRBJ1-1; CDR3nt: TGTGCCAGCAGGAGACTGGGTCGAAAGGACACTGAAGCTTTCTTT; CDR3aa: CASRRLGRKDTEAFF
abundance: -; d_gene: -; v_gene: TRBV6-5; j_gene: TRBJ2-2; CDR3nt: TGTGCCAGCCGCGAGACGAACACCGGGGAGCTGTTTTTT; CDR3aa: CASRETNTGELFF
abundance: -; d_gene: TRBD2; v_gene: TRBV9; j_gene: TRBJ2-7; CDR3nt: TGTGCCAGCAGCGGGGTCCGGGAGGGCCGCTACGAGCAGTACTTC; CDR3aa: CASSGVREGRYEQYF
abundance: -; d_gene: TRBD1; v_gene: TRBV4-1; j_gene: TRBJ2-5; CDR3nt: TGCGCCAGCAGCCAAGAAGGCGGACAGGGGGCGAGAGAGACCCAGTACTTC; CDR3aa: CASSQEGGQGARETQYF
abundance: -; d_gene: TRBD1; v_gene: TRBV5-6; j_gene: TRBJ1-3; CDR3nt: TGTGCCAGCAGCAGACCCTTGGACAGGGCTGACGGAAACACCATATATTTT; CDR3aa: CASSRPLDRADGNTIYF
abundance: -; d_gene: -; v_gene: TRBV2; j_gene: TRBJ1-2; CDR3nt: TGTGCCAGCATCCCGGGAGGGGGGCCGGGAGGCTACACCTTC; CDR3aa: CASIPGGGPGGYTF
abundance: -; d_gene: -; v_gene: TRBV5-1; j_gene: TRBJ2-7; CDR3nt: TGCGCCAGCAGCCCTGAAGGGTTGGGGCCAACACCCCGCGAGCAGTACTTC; CDR3aa: CASSPEGLGPTPREQYF
abundance: -; d_gene: TRBD1; v_gene: TRBV19; j_gene: TRBJ1-6; CDR3nt: TGTGCCAGTAGCCGGGACAGCTATAATTCACCCCTCCACTTT; CDR3aa: CASSRDSYNSPLHF
abundance: -; d_gene: TRBD2; v_gene: TRBV24-1; j_gene: TRBJ2-3; CDR3nt: TGTGCCACTGGGACTAGCGGGAGCTCAGATACGCAGTATTTT; CDR3aa: CATGTSGSSDTQYF
abundance: -; d_gene: -; v_gene: TRBV5-1; j_gene: TRBJ1-2; CDR3nt: TGCGCCAGCAGCTTGGACAGGGTAAACTATGGCTACACCTTC; CDR3aa: CASSLDRVNYGYTF
abundance: -; d_gene: -; v_gene: TRBV5-6; j_gene: TRBJ1-6; CDR3nt: TGTGCCAGCAGCACAGTTGACTATAATTCACCCCTCCACTTT; CDR3aa: CASSTVDYNSPLHF
abundance: -; d_gene: TRBD2; v_gene: TRBV3-1/TRBV3-2; j_gene: TRBJ2-5; CDR3nt: TGTGCCAGCAGCCCAAGTCGGCTAGCGGGAATAACGTACCAAGAGACCCAGTACTTC; CDR3aa: CASSPSRLAGITYQETQYF
abundance: -; d_gene: TRBD1; v_gene: TRBV27; j_gene: TRBJ2-5; CDR3nt: TGTGCCAGCAGTTTTGCAGGGGGAGAGACCCAGTACTTC; CDR3aa: CASSFAGGETQYF
abundance: -; d_gene: -; v_gene: TRBV9; j_gene: TRBJ1-1; CDR3nt: TGTGCCAGCAGCGTAAGCCGGGACAAGTACACTGAAGCTTTCTTT; CDR3aa: CASSVSRDKYTEAFF
abundance: few; d_gene: TRBD1; v_gene: TRBV19; j_gene: TRBJ1-1; CDR3nt: TGTGCCAGTAGTGATCCCTCCCTCGCAGGGGGTGTTAGCGCTGAAGCTTTCTTT; CDR3aa: CASSDPSLAGGVSAEAFF
abundance: -; d_gene: -; v_gene: TRBV3-1/TRBV3-2; j_gene: TRBJ2-3; CDR3nt: TGTGCCAGCAGCCAAAGCCAGGTCCTCACAGATACGCAGTATTTT; CDR3aa: CASSQSQVLTDTQYF
abundance: -; d_gene: -; v_gene: TRBV5-8; j_gene: TRBJ1-2; CDR3nt: TGTGCCAGCAGTCGACGAGGCCCGGGCTACACCTTC; CDR3aa: CASSRRGPGYTF
abundance: -; d_gene: -; v_gene: TRBV6-2/TRBV6-3; j_gene: TRBJ1-5; CDR3nt: TGTGCCAGCAGTTATCTCCCTGATCAGCCCCAGCATTTT; CDR3aa: CASSYLPDQPQHF
abundance: -; d_gene: TRBD2; v_gene: TRBV5-6; j_gene: TRBJ2-7; CDR3nt: TGTGCCAGCAGCTTGAGACTAGCTAAAACCTACGAGCAGTACTTC; CDR3aa: CASSLRLAKTYEQYF
abundance: -; d_gene: -; v_gene: TRBV5-4; j_gene: TRBJ2-1; CDR3nt: TGTGCCAGCAGCTTGAGGACTCCGACTGGTGGTGAGCAGTTCTTC; CDR3aa: CASSLRTPTGGEQFF
abundance: -; d_gene: -; v_gene: TRBV30; j_gene: TRBJ2-3; CDR3nt: TGTGCCTGGAGTAGGAGCGGTGCCCCTTCTAGCACAGATACGCAGTATTTT; CDR3aa: CAWSRSGAPSSTDTQYF
abundance: once; d_gene: TRBD2; v_gene: TRBV6-5; j_gene: TRBJ2-7; CDR3nt: TGTGCCAGCAGAAGGAAGCGGGAGGGCCTCTACGAGCAGTACTTC; CDR3aa: CASRRKREGLYEQYF
abundance: -; d_gene: -; v_gene: TRBV5-1; j_gene: TRBJ1-5; CDR3nt: TGCGCCAGCAGCCTGGGAACAGGGCAAGGACAGCCCCAGCATTTT; CDR3aa: CASSLGTGQGQPQHF
abundance: -; d_gene: -; v_gene: TRBV5-1; j_gene: TRBJ2-1; CDR3nt: TGCGCCAGCAGCTTGGACAGCTACAATGAGCAGTTCTTC; CDR3aa: CASSLDSYNEQFF
abundance: -; d_gene: -; v_gene: TRBV15; j_gene: TRBJ1-2; CDR3nt: TGTGCCACCAGCAGCCCCTCGGGAGGGGGTGCTGGCTACACCTTC; CDR3aa: CATSSPSGGGAGYTF
abundance: -; d_gene: -; v_gene: TRBV2; j_gene: TRBJ2-7; CDR3nt: TGTGCCAGCAGGGGTGAGACTAGCGAGCAGTACTTC; CDR3aa: CASRGETSEQYF
abundance: -; d_gene: TRBD1; v_gene: TRBV3-1/TRBV3-2; j_gene: TRBJ2-2; CDR3nt: TGTGCCAGCAGCCGGCTTATCGGGACAGGGGGCGCGGGCACCGGGGAGCTGTTTTTT; CDR3aa: CASSRLIGTGGAGTGELFF
abundance: once; d_gene: -; v_gene: TRBV9; j_gene: TRBJ2-2; CDR3nt: TGTGCCAGCAGCTCGGGGACTCCCACCGGGGAGCTGTTTTTT; CDR3aa: CASSSGTPTGELFF
abundance: -; d_gene: -; v_gene: TRBV7-2; j_gene: TRBJ2-7; CDR3nt: TGTGCCACACAGGGCCCCCTTTCCTACGAGCAGTACTTC; CDR3aa: CATQGPLSYEQYF
abundance: -; d_gene: -; v_gene: TRBV5-4; j_gene: TRBJ2-5; CDR3nt: TGTGCCAGCAGCTTGTCTCAGCGTAAGGAGACCCAGTACTTC; CDR3aa: CASSLSQRKETQYF
abundance: -; d_gene: -; v_gene: TRBV4-1; j_gene: TRBJ1-4; CDR3nt: TGCGCCAGCAGCCAAACAGGCCCGAATGAAAAACTGTTTTTT; CDR3aa: CASSQTGPNEKLFF
abundance: -; d_gene: TRBD2; v_gene: TRBV5-1; j_gene: TRBJ2-1; CDR3nt: TGCGCCAGCAGCTCCGCAAGCCTAGCGGCCCCCAATGAGCAGTTCTTC; CDR3aa: CASSSASLAAPNEQFF
abundance: -; d_gene: TRBD1; v_gene: TRBV5-4; j_gene: TRBJ1-5; CDR3nt: TGTGCCAGCAGCTTGGCTTCGAGGACAGGAGACAATCAGCCCCAGCATTTT; CDR3aa: CASSLASRTGDNQPQHF
abundance: once; d_gene: TRBD2; v_gene: TRBV27; j_gene: TRBJ2-7; CDR3nt: TGTGCCAGCAGTCTAAACCCAAAAACCTTAGCGGGGGTGGCCTACGAGCAGTACTTC; CDR3aa: CASSLNPKTLAGVAYEQYF
abundance: -; d_gene: -; v_gene: TRBV7-2; j_gene: TRBJ1-4; CDR3nt: TGTGCCAGCAGCACCAGTATGGCAGGCCCTAATGAAAAACTGTTTTTT; CDR3aa: CASSTSMAGPNEKLFF
abundance: -; d_gene: -; v_gene: TRBV2; j_gene: TRBJ2-7; CDR3nt: TGTGCCAGCAGTGAACCCCTCTCCTACGAGCAGTACTTC; CDR3aa: CASSEPLSYEQYF
abundance: medium-sized; d_gene: TRBD1; v_gene: TRBV5-6; j_gene: TRBJ2-7; CDR3nt: TGTGCCAGCAGTTATCGGGACAGGAGCTCCTACGAGCAGTACTTC; CDR3aa: CASSYRDRSSYEQYF
abundance: -; d_gene: TRBD1; v_gene: TRBV7-9; j_gene: TRBJ1-2; CDR3nt: TGTGCCAGCAGCCCGGGACAGGTAACGTCCTACGCCAATGGCTACACCTTC; CDR3aa: CASSPGQVTSYANGYTF
abundance: -; d_gene: TRBD1; v_gene: TRBV24-1; j_gene: TRBJ2-3; CDR3nt: TGTGCCACCAGTGGTGGGCAGGGGGCAAGAGATACGCAGTATTTT; CDR3aa: CATSGGQGARDTQYF
abundance: -; d_gene: -; v_gene: TRBV7-9; j_gene: TRBJ2-5; CDR3nt: TGTGCCAGCAGCTTATCAGGGTATCCTCAAGAGACCCAGTACTTC; CDR3aa: CASSLSGYPQETQYF
abundance: once; d_gene: TRBD2; v_gene: TRBV3-1/TRBV3-2; j_gene: TRBJ2-1; CDR3nt: TGTGCCAGCAGCCAAGATGTGATAGCGGGGGGTAGTGAGCAGTTCTTC; CDR3aa: CASSQDVIAGGSEQFF
abundance: -; d_gene: -; v_gene: TRBV5-5; j_gene: TRBJ1-5; CDR3nt: TGTGCCAGCAGCTTTAAGGGAGACCCCCCCCACCATTTT; CDR3aa: CASSFKGDPPHHF
abundance: once; d_gene: -; v_gene: TRBV7-2; j_gene: TRBJ1-1; CDR3nt: TGTGCCAGCAGCTCCCTGGTGAGGGCTGAAGCTTTCTTT; CDR3aa: CASSSLVRAEAFF
abundance: -; d_gene: TRBD2; v_gene: TRBV7-9; j_gene: TRBJ2-3; CDR3nt: TGTGCCAGCAGCCCCGGCGGGAGGAGCACAGATACGCAGTATTTT; CDR3aa: CASSPGGRSTDTQYF
abundance: -; d_gene: -; v_gene: TRBV7-8; j_gene: TRBJ2-7; CDR3nt: TGTGCCAGCAGCTTAGCGCTTCGGTTGGGGAGCCCTACCTACGAGCAGTACTTC; CDR3aa: CASSLALRLGSPTYEQYF
abundance: -; d_gene: TRBD2; v_gene: TRBV6-2/TRBV6-3; j_gene: TRBJ2-7; CDR3nt: TGTGCCAGCAGTTACTCTCGGCGGGAGGTTTCGTACGAGCAGTACTTC; CDR3aa: CASSYSRREVSYEQYF
abundance: -; d_gene: -; v_gene: TRBV19; j_gene: TRBJ2-2; CDR3nt: TGTGCCAGTAGTATAGTAACGGGGTGGAACACCGGGGAGCTGTTTTTT; CDR3aa: CASSIVTGWNTGELFF
abundance: -; d_gene: -; v_gene: TRBV18; j_gene: TRBJ1-3; CDR3nt: TGTGCCACCACCGAGGGCTCTGGAAACACCATATATTTT; CDR3aa: CATTEGSGNTIYF
abundance: -; d_gene: TRBD1; v_gene: TRBV27; j_gene: TRBJ2-1; CDR3nt: TGTGCCAGCAGTCAACAGGGGGCTTACTACAATGAGCAGTTCTTC; CDR3aa: CASSQQGAYYNEQFF
abundance: -; d_gene: TRBD1; v_gene: TRBV11-2; j_gene: TRBJ1-1; CDR3nt: TGTGCCAGCAGCCACGACAGGGGGAGCGCTGAAGCTTTCTTT; CDR3aa: CASSHDRGSAEAFF
abundance: -; d_gene: -; v_gene: TRBV6-2/TRBV6-3; j_gene: TRBJ1-2; CDR3nt: TGTGCCAGCAGTTACTCTTTTCAGGTTCCCAATGGCGGCTACACCTTC; CDR3aa: CASSYSFQVPNGGYTF
abundance: -; d_gene: TRBD1; v_gene: TRBV6-5; j_gene: TRBJ2-7; CDR3nt: TGTGCCAGCAGGGTCGGACAGGGAAGAGAGCAGTACTTC; CDR3aa: CASRVGQGREQYF
abundance: -; d_gene: TRBD2; v_gene: TRBV19; j_gene: TRBJ2-1; CDR3nt: TGTGCCACCAGGACTAGCGGGGTTTATGAGCAGTTCTTC; CDR3aa: CATRTSGVYEQFF
abundance: once; d_gene: -; v_gene: TRBV5-1; j_gene: TRBJ2-7; CDR3nt: TGCGCCAGCAGCCTGGACAGAGCCTACGAGCAGTACTTC; CDR3aa: CASSLDRAYEQYF
abundance: -; d_gene: -; v_gene: TRBV13; j_gene: TRBJ2-1; CDR3nt: TGTGCCAGCAGTAGCGGCTACAATGAGCAGTTCTTC; CDR3aa: CASSSGYNEQFF
abundance: -; d_gene: TRBD1; v_gene: TRBV20-1; j_gene: TRBJ1-2; CDR3nt: TGCAGTGCTAGTATCCAGGGGGCTGTTGGCTACACCTTC; CDR3aa: CSASIQGAVGYTF
abundance: -; d_gene: TRBD2; v_gene: TRBV19; j_gene: TRBJ2-1; CDR3nt: TGTGCCAGTAGTCCTAGCGGGGGCTTTTACAATGAGCAGTTCTTC; CDR3aa: CASSPSGGFYNEQFF
abundance: -; d_gene: TRBD1; v_gene: TRBV2; j_gene: TRBJ2-2; CDR3nt: TGTGCCAGCCGAGGGGGCGGCCTAGTTGCCGGGGAGCTGTTTTTT; CDR3aa: CASRGGGLVAGELFF
abundance: -; d_gene: -; v_gene: TRBV5-5; j_gene: TRBJ2-5; CDR3nt: TGTGCCAGCAGCTCGGGACTTCGGGAGACCCAGTACTTC; CDR3aa: CASSSGLRETQYF